This TCR beta chain was profiled in a study of blood T cell repertoires in COVID-19. Germline V CDR1 and CDR2: MNHEY, SVGAGI. The CDR3 loop spans 11 amino acids. V was pared by 5 bases and J by 5 bases, with 5 bases between. Sequencing used immunoSEQ multiplex PCR; TCRdb keeps in-frame clones, though not all of them. The table lists about 100,000 clones, approximately 80% of them singletons. This clone occurred once. This TCR derives from a man aged 70-80 years with acute or convalescent COVID-19. The chain links TRBV6-5 to TRBJ2-3; tentatively, D is TRBD1 (5 bases). The sample comprised peripheral blood. The CDR3 loop reads CASSRGDTQYF. In nucleotides, the CDR3 is TGTGCCAGCAGTAGGGGAGATACGCAGTATTTT.